The clone carrying this T cell receptor beta chain was observed a handful of times. The antigen is unknown. TCRdb itself ran the RT-PCR reads through MiXCR, one entry per CDR3 protein. Of 300,000 to 350,000 distinct CDR3 sequences listed, 21% are singletons. The source of the sample is a study of response to subunit inactivated influenza vaccine. General study results and limits: Authors suggested seasonal influenza vaccinations each recruit few new T cells.

V was trimmed by 5 bases and J by 4 bases, leaving 20 bases between them. CDR1 SGHAT and CDR2 FQNNGV come from the germline V gene. This CDR3 comprises 17 residues. The sequencing used PBMCs from blood, collected about 20 months after vaccination. The chain links TRBV11-2 to TRBJ2-2; the D is unclear. This clonotype was obtained from a man aged 50-75 years who received an inactivated influenza vaccine. CDR3 sequence: CASSGPIWAMGTGELFF. CDR3 DNA sequence: TGTGCCAGCAGCGGCCCCATATGGGCGATGGGCACCGGGGAGCTGTTTTTT.